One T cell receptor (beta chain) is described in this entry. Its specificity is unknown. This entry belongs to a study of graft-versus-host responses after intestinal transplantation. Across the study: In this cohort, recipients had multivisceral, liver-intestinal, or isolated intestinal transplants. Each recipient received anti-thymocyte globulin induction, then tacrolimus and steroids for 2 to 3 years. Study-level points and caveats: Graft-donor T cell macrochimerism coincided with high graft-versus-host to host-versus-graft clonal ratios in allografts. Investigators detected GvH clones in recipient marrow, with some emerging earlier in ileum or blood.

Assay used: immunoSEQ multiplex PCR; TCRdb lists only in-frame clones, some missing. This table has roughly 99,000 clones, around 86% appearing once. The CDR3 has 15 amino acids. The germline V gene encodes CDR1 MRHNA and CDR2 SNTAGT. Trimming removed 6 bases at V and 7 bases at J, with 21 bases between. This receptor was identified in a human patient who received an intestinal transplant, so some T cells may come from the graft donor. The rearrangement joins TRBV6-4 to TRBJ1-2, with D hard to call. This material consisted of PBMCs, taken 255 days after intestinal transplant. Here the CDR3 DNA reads TGTGCCAGCAGCACCGAACTCGGGGTGGGTGGTGGCTACACCTTC. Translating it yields CASSTELGVGGGYTF.